This T cell receptor (beta chain) stems from a study of shared clonotypes between healthy human individuals. Healthy HIV-negative adults with no recent acute infections or vaccinations were recruited as donors. Points from the study as a whole: Represented genetic and exposure-history diversity was restricted by having few donors.

Libraries were prepared by immunoSEQ multiplex PCR; TCRdb keeps only in-frame clonotypes and omits some of them. The repertoire holds under 600,000 clones, around 77% seen once, with about 11% in the top ten. Of note for this clone: Antigen specificity is unknown.

Trimming pared 7 bases from V and 3 bases from J, leaving 13 bases between. The CDR3 runs 13 residues. Germline CDR1 SGHRS, CDR2 YFSETQ. The clonotype originates from a middle-aged woman in good health. Some clones in this sample may be carry-over from other donors' samples. V and J are TRBV5-1 and TRBJ1-2; D possibly corresponds to TRBD1 (5 bases). The specimen sequenced was PBMCs. The CDR3 loop reads CASGTGSDYGYTF. For the CDR3, the DNA is TGCGCCAGCGGCACAGGAAGCGACTATGGCTACACCTTC.